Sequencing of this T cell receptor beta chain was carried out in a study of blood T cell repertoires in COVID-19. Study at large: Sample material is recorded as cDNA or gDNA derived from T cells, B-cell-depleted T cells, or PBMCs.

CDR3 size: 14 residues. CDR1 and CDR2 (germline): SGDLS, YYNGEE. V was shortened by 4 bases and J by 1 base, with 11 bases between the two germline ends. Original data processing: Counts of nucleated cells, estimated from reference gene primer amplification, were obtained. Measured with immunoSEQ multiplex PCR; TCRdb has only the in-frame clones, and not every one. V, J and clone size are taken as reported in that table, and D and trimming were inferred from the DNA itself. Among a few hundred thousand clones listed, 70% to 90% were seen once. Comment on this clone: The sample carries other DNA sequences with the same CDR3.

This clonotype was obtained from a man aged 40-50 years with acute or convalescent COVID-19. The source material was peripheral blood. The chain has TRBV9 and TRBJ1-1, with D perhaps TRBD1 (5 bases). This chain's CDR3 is CASSPPTGNTEAFF. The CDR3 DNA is TGTGCCAGCAGCCCACCCACAGGGAACACTGAAGCTTTCTTT. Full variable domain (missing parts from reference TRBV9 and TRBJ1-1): DSGVTQTPKHLITATGQRVTLRCSPRSGDLSVYWYQQSLDQGLQFLIQYYNGEERAKGNILERFSAQQFPDLHSELNLSSLELGDSALYFCASSPPTGNTEAFFGQGTRLTVV.